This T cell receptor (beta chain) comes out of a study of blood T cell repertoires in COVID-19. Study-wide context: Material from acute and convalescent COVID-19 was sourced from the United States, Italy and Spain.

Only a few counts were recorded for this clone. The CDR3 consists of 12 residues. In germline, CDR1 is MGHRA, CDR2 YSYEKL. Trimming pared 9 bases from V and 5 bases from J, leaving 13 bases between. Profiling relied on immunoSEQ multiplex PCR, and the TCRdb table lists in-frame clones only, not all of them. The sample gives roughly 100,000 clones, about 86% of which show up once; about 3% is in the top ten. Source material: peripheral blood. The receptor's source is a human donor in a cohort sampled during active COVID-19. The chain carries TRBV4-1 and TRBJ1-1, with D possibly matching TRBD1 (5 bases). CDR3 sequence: CASGRARTEAFF. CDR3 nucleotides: TGCGCCAGTGGCAGGGCGCGGACTGAAGCTTTCTTT.